This T cell receptor (beta chain) is from a study of regulatory dendritic cells for organ transplantation. Deletions cut 6 bases from V and 0 bases from J, with 9 bases between. The germline V gene has CDR1 SGHNT and CDR2 YYREEE (reference sequence). The CDR3 length is 13 residues. General study results and limits: Memory T cells were less diverse than naive, with memory CD8+ most oligoclonal. Memory CD8+ clonal expansion seemed more limited with regulatory than mature dendritic cells. Alloreactive memory CD8+ T cell pools varied considerably between individuals.

Assay: immunoSEQ multiplex PCR; the TCRdb copy retains only in-frame clones and omits some. The table records almost 35,000 clones, roughly 91% of them present only once. This clone showed up just a few times. Its specificity is unknown. CD4+ or CD8+ T cells were sorted as naive CD45RA+ or memory CD45RO+. This sequence was found in a human donor in good health. The chain recombines TRBV5-4 with TRBJ1-2, with D possibly matching TRBD1 (5 bases). The sequenced material came from naive CD4+ T cells from blood. Subset of the sample: CD45RA+ naive T cells. The CDR3: CASTLGANYGYTF. The CDR3 DNA reads TGTGCCAGCACCCTGGGGGCTAACTATGGCTACACCTTC.